The T cell receptor (beta chain) described here comes from a study of T cell changes during pregnancy in multiple sclerosis. V lost 4 bases and J 2 bases, leaving 15 bases between the germline ends. The CDR3 consists of 15 residues. The germline V gene has CDR1 MNHEY and CDR2 SVGAGI. Profiled with immunoSEQ multiplex PCR; TCRdb holds only in-frame clones, not every one. The table records about 68,000 clones, approximately 90% of them present only once. The sequence was collected from a female donor with multiple sclerosis, enrolled in a pregnancy study. The sequences come from peripheral blood, collected in the third trimester of pregnancy. J is TRBJ2-7 and V is TRBV6-5; D not resolved. The CDR3 nucleotides read TGTGCCAGCAGTTCCCATAGCTCTACCGCCTACGAGCAGTACTTC. Its protein is CASSSHSSTAYEQYF.